A single sample is the source of the 25 T cell receptor beta chains below, sequenced in a study of Graves' ophthalmopathy and Graves' hyperthyroidism. For repertoire sequencing, the TCR beta CDR3 regions were amplified from RNA transcripts. The authors performed first-round RT-PCR with HTBI primers and then a second-round multiplex PCR. TCRdb itself ran the multiplex PCR reads through MiXCR, one entry per CDR3 protein. The data contain about 700,000 distinct CDR3 sequences, approximately 39% of them singletons. Sequencing was carried out using peripheral blood. These receptors all come from an adult man with Graves' ophthalmopathy.

Worth noting for this clonotype: One base away lies a much larger clone, so this may be a sequencing read error. J is TRBJ1-6 and V is TRBV9; D gene ambiguous. The CDR3 contains 15 residues. Germline values: CDR1 SGDLS, CDR2 YYNGEE. The CDR3: CVSSAEYSYNSPLHF. The DNA of the CDR3 is TGTGTCAGCAGCGCAGAGTACAGCTATAATTCACCCCTCCACTTT.

Comment on this clonotype: An end of the junction differs from the germline gene, which may be a read error. The rearrangement uses TRBV10-3 and TRBJ2-2; D might be TRBD2 (5 bases). The V gene's germline CDR1 is ENHRY and CDR2 SYGVKD. The CDR3 sequence is 12 residues long. The CDR3, as DNA: TGTACCAGCCGTCCAATCACCGGGGAGCTGCTTTTT. It encodes CTSRPITGELLF.

The chain joins TRBV2 to TRBJ1-4; D is unclear. Trimming left V 3 bases short and J 7 bases short, with 9 bases between. The V gene's germline CDR1 is SNHLY and CDR2 FYNNEI. The CDR3 runs to 13 residues. The CDR3 sequence is CASSEWPAEKLFF. CDR3 coding DNA: TGTGCCAGCAGTGAGTGGCCGGCTGAAAAACTGTTTTTT.

The gene calls are TRBV5-1 and TRBJ1-4; 9 nucleotides agree with TRBD1. Germline loops: CDR1 SGHRS, CDR2 YFSETQ. There are 14 residues in the CDR3. Trimming cost V 2 bases and J 6 bases; bases outside gene matches: 2. CDR3 loop: CASSFTGGDEKLFF. For the CDR3, the DNA is TGCGCCAGCAGCTTCACAGGGGGCGATGAAAAACTGTTTTTT.

This clonotype was counted only a few times. The rearrangement links TRBV25-1 to TRBJ1-6; no clear D gene. CDR1 is MGHDK and CDR2 is SYGVNS in the germline V gene. The CDR3 is 15 amino acids. Trimming left V 4 bases short and J 5 bases short, with 12 bases between. CDR3 loop: CASSASPRNNSPLHF. CDR3 nucleotides: TGTGCCAGCAGTGCCTCACCACGGAATAATTCACCCCTCCACTTT.

The CDR3 nucleotides are TGTGCCACCTCACTCTCGGGCGTCTACGAGCAGTACTTC. Its protein is CATSLSGVYEQYF. The chain couples TRBV30 to TRBJ2-7; D unclear. Germline CDR1 is GTSNPN and CDR2 is SVGIG (reference sequence). Trimming took 8 bases from V and 3 from J, leaving 17 bases between them. The CDR3 has 13 amino acids.

In its sample, this clonotype was seen a few times. The chain joins TRBV2 to TRBJ2-7; 9 bases fit TRBD2. CDR3 size: 14 residues. With 7 bases clipped from V and 3 bases from J, the junction kept 7 bases outside the gene matches. Germline V gene sequence: CDR1 SNHLY, CDR2 FYNNEI. The CDR3 here is CASTYGREGYEQYF. In nucleotides, the CDR3 is TGTGCCAGCACCTATGGGCGGGAGGGCTACGAGCAGTACTTC.

This clonotype was recorded at least ten times. V is TRBV7-3 and J is TRBJ2-7; D is undetermined. Germline V gene sequence: CDR1 SGHTA, CDR2 FQGTGA. V was trimmed by 4 bases and J by 0 bases, leaving 10 bases between them. The CDR3 extends over 14 amino acids. In DNA form, the CDR3 reads TGTGCCAGCAGCTCCGATGGCTTCTCCTACGAGCAGTACTTC. Its translation: CASSSDGFSYEQYF.

As for this clonotype: A much larger clone differs by one base, so this may be a read error. The chain uses TRBV5-6 and TRBJ1-2; no reliable D call. The CDR3 is 14 amino acids. Germline values: CDR1 SGHDT, CDR2 YYEEEE. V lost 6 bases, J lost 0 bases, and 12 bases lay in between. This CDR3 is CASNSGVANYGYTF. In DNA form, the CDR3 reads TGTGCCAGCAACTCAGGTGTAGCTAACTATGGCTACACCTTC.

The chain uses TRBV7-9 and TRBJ2-6, with no clear D. V lost 5 bases, J lost 4 bases, and 12 bases lay in between. Germline lookup yields CDR1 SEHNR and CDR2 FQNEAQ (reference sequence). This CDR3 is 15 amino acids long. The CDR3 DNA sequence: TGTGCCAGCAGCCAAAGGAGATCCGGGGCCAACGTCCTGACTTTC. Encoded protein: CASSQRRSGANVLTF.

In this sample, this clonotype turned up many times. This rearrangement joins TRBV6-6 to TRBJ1-5, with 9 positions matching TRBD1. The CDR3 spans 15 residues. V lost 6 bases and J lost 4; bases outside the gene matches: 7. Germline V gene lookup returns CDR1 MNHNY and CDR2 SVGAGI (reference sequence). The CDR3 sequence: CASSRGTGRNQPQHF. CDR3 coding DNA: TGTGCCAGCAGCAGGGGGACAGGGCGGAATCAGCCCCAGCATTTT.

This chain joins TRBV11-2 and TRBJ1-2; the D is unclear. Germline CDR1 SGHAT, CDR2 FQNNGV. The CDR3 runs to 14 residues. The V and J ends lost 6 bases and 7 bases respectively, with 18 bases between them. Written as DNA, the CDR3 is TGTGCCAGCAGGGCCGGAGGCGGGGTTGTTGGCTACACCTTC. Protein sequence: CASRAGGGVVGYTF.

Ten or more counts support this clonotype. The chain has TRBV9 and TRBJ2-7; D unresolved. The germline V and J ends were trimmed by 4 bases and 6 bases, with 14 bases remaining between them. This CDR3 region has 13 residues. CDR1 SGDLS and CDR2 YYNGEE come from the germline V gene. CDR3 region: CASSKGLALEQYF. In DNA form, the CDR3 reads TGTGCCAGCAGCAAAGGGTTGGCCCTCGAGCAGTACTTC.

This clonotype has ten or more counts. CDR3 DNA: TGTGCCAGCAGTTTAGGAGACAGGAGGCTGGGAAACACCATATATTTT. It codes for CASSLGDRRLGNTIYF. J is TRBJ1-3 and V is TRBV6-5; a possible D gene is TRBD1 (6 bases). V was trimmed by 4 bases and J by 4 bases, leaving 17 bases between them. The CDR3 consists of 16 residues. Germline CDR1 and CDR2: MNHEY and SVGAGI.

This clonotype was recorded once. V and J are TRBV6-5 and TRBJ1-5; 10 positions agree with TRBD1. The CDR3 has 15 amino acids. CDR1 and CDR2 (germline): MNHEY, SVGAGI. With V trimmed by 6 bases and J by 5 bases, 7 bases remained unmatched. CDR3 residues: CASSSDRGYYQPQHF. CDR3 in DNA: TGTGCCAGCAGCTCGGACAGGGGGTATTATCAGCCCCAGCATTTT.

This clonotype was detected many times. The chain uses TRBV15 and TRBJ1-1, with D perhaps TRBD1 (6 bases). Germline V gives CDR1 LNHNV, CDR2 YYDKDF (reference sequence). The CDR3 covers 17 residues. The germline V and J ends were trimmed by 0 bases and 4 bases, with 18 bases remaining between them. The CDR3 DNA follows: TGTGCCACCAGCAGAGAGCAGGGGAGAATGTCCCTCACTGAAGCTTTCTTT. It is translated as CATSREQGRMSLTEAFF.

In its sample, this clonotype was seen many times. The V call is TRBV10-3, the J call TRBJ2-7, with TRBD1 matching 9 bases. Trimming took 6 bases from V and 7 from J; bases not matched to a gene: 10. Germline CDR1 reads ENHRY; CDR2 reads SYGVKD. CDR3 length equals 14 residues. Written as DNA, the CDR3 is TGTGCCATCAGCCCGGGACAGGGATCTCTTGAGCAGTACTTC. This codes for CAISPGQGSLEQYF.

This chain uses TRBV29-1 with TRBJ1-2; D not certain. Trimming removed 6 bases at V and 4 bases at J, with 18 bases between. Germline V CDR1 and CDR2: SQVTM, ANQGSEA. CDR3 length: 14 amino acids. The CDR3 sequence is CSVATGQSPYGYTF. CDR3 nucleotides: TGCAGCGTCGCAACCGGGCAGTCTCCCTATGGCTACACCTTC.

The table lists this clonotype with many counts. CDR3 sequence reads: CASSRRYEQYF. As DNA, the CDR3 is TGTGCCAGCAGCCGACGCTACGAGCAGTACTTC. The rearrangement uses TRBV7-8 and TRBJ2-7, with no clear D. The CDR3 length is 11 residues. Germline values: CDR1 SGHVS, CDR2 FQNEAQ. The V end was cut by 5 bases, the J end by 3 bases, with 5 bases between. The full variable domain, completed using reference TRBV7-8 and TRBJ2-7, is GAGVSQSPRYKVAKRGQDVALRCDPISGHVSLFWYQQALGQGPEFLTYFQNEAQLDKSGLPSDRFFAERPEGSVSTLKIQRTQQEDSAVYLCASSRRYEQYFGPGTRLTVT.

This clonotype occurred many times. The chain links TRBV12-3 or TRBV12-4 to TRBJ1-4; the D is unclear. The V end was cut by 4 bases, the J end by 2 bases, with 11 bases between. The CDR3 length is 15 residues. The CDR3 reads CASSYYSVTNEKLFF. The CDR3 DNA is TGTGCCAGCAGTTACTACAGTGTCACTAATGAAAAACTGTTTTTT.

This clonotype was seen once. The V and J genes are TRBV5-5 and TRBJ2-3; D possibly corresponds to TRBD2 (5 bases). This CDR3 is built from 14 residues. Germline V gene lookup returns CDR1 SGHKS and CDR2 YYEKEE (reference sequence). With 5 bases removed from V and 5 bases from J, the gap between germline ends came to 15 bases. The CDR3 DNA reads TGTGCCAGCAGTCGGTCGGTCGCGGGAGATACGCAGTATTTT. This encodes CASSRSVAGDTQYF.

There are many counts of this clonotype. The chain couples TRBV7-8 to TRBJ2-2; D gene uncertain. Between the trimmed V and J ends, which lost 5 bases and 5 bases, there was a span of 12 bases. CDR1 is SGHVS, CDR2 FQNEAQ, per germline. The CDR3 is 14 amino acids. CDR3 sequence (DNA): TGTGCCAGCAGCCCCGGTTGGGGAACCGGGGAGCTGTTTTTT. This codes for CASSPGWGTGELFF.

The chain recombines TRBV4-3 with TRBJ1-5, with D uncertain. Germline lookup yields CDR1 LGHNA and CDR2 YSLEER. Trimming removed 0 bases from V and 5 bases from J, with 5 bases in between. This CDR3 spans 13 amino acids. The CDR3 region is CASSQDADQPQHF. CDR3 nucleotide sequence: TGCGCCAGCAGCCAAGATGCAGATCAGCCCCAGCATTTT.

The chain couples TRBV29-1 to TRBJ1-3; no definite D call. The germline V and J ends were trimmed by 4 bases and 6 bases, with 4 bases remaining between them. This CDR3 region has 10 residues. CDR1 is SQVTM, CDR2 ANQGSEA, per germline. Here the CDR3 DNA reads TGCAGCGTTGGGCTAAACACCATATATTTT. Protein: CSVGLNTIYF.

This clonotype was seen repeatedly, ten times or more. J is TRBJ1-5 and V is TRBV19, with D uncertain. The CDR3 totals 13 residues. Trimming shortened V by 5 bases and J by 4 bases, and 9 bases separated the two germline ends. Germline V lookup: CDR1 LNHDA, CDR2 SQIVND (reference sequence). The CDR3 sequence is CASSSLLNQPQHF. The CDR3 region has the DNA TGTGCCAGTAGTTCCCTGTTGAATCAGCCCCAGCATTTT.